The 27 T cell receptor beta chains in this list originate from one sample, sequenced in a study of OX40 agonist ivuxolimab in advanced cancers. The table came from immunoSEQ multiplex PCR; TCRdb's copy has only in-frame clones and leaves some out. Among about 66,000 clones, approximately 90% were seen once, and the ten largest hold around 0.31%. This sample comprised CD4+ or CD8+ T cells sorted from blood, obtained in a trial of the OX40 agonist ivuxolimab. The receptor set was obtained from an adult with an advanced solid tumor such as melanoma, head and neck, liver or kidney cancer.

CDR3 coding DNA: TGTGCCAGCAGTGAAGCGTGGGGGGCTGCGAGCAATCAGCCCCAGCATTTT. As protein: CASSEAWGAASNQPQHF. V and J are TRBV6-1 and TRBJ1-5, with D possibly TRBD1 on 6 matching bases. CDR1 is MNHNS and CDR2 is SASEGT in the germline V gene. This CDR3 is 17 amino acids long. V was shortened by 0 bases and J by 1 base, with 13 bases between the two germline ends.

This clone appeared a few times. V is TRBV7-3 and J is TRBJ1-2, with TRBD1 matching 7 bases. Trimming at V came to 4 bases and at J to 2 bases, leaving 4 bases not matched to a gene. There are 14 residues in the CDR3. Germline CDR1 reads SGHTA; CDR2 reads FQGTGA. CDR3 nucleotides: TGTGCCAGCAGCTCCGACAGGGCAAACTATGGCTACACCTTC. Its protein product is CASSSDRANYGYTF.

The chain carries TRBV6-1 and TRBJ1-5, with a possible D match to TRBD1 (5 bases). Trimming stripped 8 bases from V and 10 bases from J, with 15 bases between. CDR1 is MNHNS, CDR2 SASEGT, per germline. The CDR3 is made up of 12 amino acids. In DNA, the CDR3 is TGTGCCAGCGGAGTTGGGGGTCAACCCCAGCATTTT. This translates into CASGVGGQPQHF.

In this sample, this clone turned up once. The V call is TRBV6-5, the J call TRBJ2-7; D remains unclear. The CDR3 is 13 residues long. Germline lookup yields CDR1 MNHEY and CDR2 SVGAGI. Trimming took off 7 bases at V and 3 bases at J, with 13 bases between the two ends. CDR3 sequence reads: CASMVKDIYEQYF. The CDR3 nucleotides read TGTGCCAGCATGGTTAAGGATATCTACGAGCAGTACTTC.

The chain couples TRBV9 to TRBJ1-3; D call uncertain. This CDR3 spans 15 amino acids. With 0 bases removed from V and 3 bases from J, the gap between germline ends came to 10 bases. The germline V gene has CDR1 SGDLS and CDR2 YYNGEE. The CDR3 bases are TGTGCCAGCAGCGTAGACTGGGGTTATGGAAACACCATATATTTT. This encodes CASSVDWGYGNTIYF.

V and J are TRBV18 and TRBJ1-1; D possibly corresponds to TRBD1 (5 bases). Germline V gives CDR1 KGHSH, CDR2 LQKENI. V was cut by 4 bases and J by 1 base, with 10 bases left in between. The CDR3 has 14 amino acids. This chain's CDR3 is CASSLYGGNTEAFF. The CDR3 nucleotides are TGTGCCAGCTCACTCTACGGGGGGAACACTGAAGCTTTCTTT.

This clone was counted a single time. The chain carries TRBV5-5 and TRBJ1-2; D might be TRBD1 (5 bases). The CDR3 totals 15 residues. The ends were cut back, 0 bases at V and 3 bases at J, with 12 bases in the middle. From germline, CDR1 is SGHKS and CDR2 YYEKEE (reference sequence). The CDR3 DNA reads TGTGCCAGCAGCTTGGTGGCGACAGAGTACTATGGCTACACCTTC. Amino acid sequence: CASSLVATEYYGYTF.

This clone came up once. The chain links TRBV5-1 to TRBJ2-7; D gene ambiguous. The germline CDR1 and CDR2 sequences are SGHRS and YFSETQ. This CDR3 is built from 15 residues. V lost 0 bases and J 0 bases, leaving 10 bases between the germline ends. CDR3 protein: CASSLDPGYSYEQYF. The DNA of the CDR3 is TGCGCCAGCAGCTTGGATCCAGGTTACTCCTACGAGCAGTACTTC.

The chain carries TRBV10-3 and TRBJ1-1; no clear D gene. Trimming pared 3 bases from V and 3 bases from J, leaving 11 bases between. CDR3 length: 14 amino acids. CDR1 is ENHRY and CDR2 is SYGVKD in the germline V gene. The chain's CDR3 is CAISDTVIDTEAFF. Here the CDR3 DNA reads TGTGCCATCAGTGATACGGTAATCGACACTGAAGCTTTCTTT.

The chain employs TRBV7-9 and TRBJ2-2; D is undetermined. Germline V lookup: CDR1 SEHNR, CDR2 FQNEAQ (reference sequence). The CDR3 is made up of 15 amino acids. V lost 5 bases, J lost 3 bases, and 13 bases lay in between. CDR3 loop: CASSPTGSYTGELFF. DNA of the CDR3: TGTGCCAGCAGCCCGACGGGCAGTTACACCGGGGAGCTGTTTTTT.

This rearrangement joins TRBV6-5 to TRBJ1-4; D perhaps matches TRBD1 (5 bases). Germline V CDR1 and CDR2: MNHEY, SVGAGI. V lost 0 bases, J lost 6 bases, and 11 bases lay in between. CDR3 length: 15 amino acids. The CDR3 DNA reads TGTGCCAGCAGTTACTCGAAGGGGACGGATGAAAAACTGTTTTTT. Translated, it gives CASSYSKGTDEKLFF.

The rearrangement uses TRBV5-1 and TRBJ1-6; the D gene is possibly TRBD1 (5 bases). CDR3 length: 14 amino acids. The germline V and J ends were trimmed by 0 bases and 8 bases, with 9 bases remaining between them. Germline CDR1 and CDR2: SGHRS and YFSETQ. The CDR3 region has the DNA TGCGCCAGCAGCTTGGATGGGACTGATTCACCCCTCCACTTT. Protein product: CASSLDGTDSPLHF.

This clone was seen more than once but under ten times. CDR3 amino acids: CASSRIAGAYEQYF. The DNA for the CDR3 is TGTGCCAGTAGTAGAATAGCGGGAGCCTACGAGCAGTACTTC. This sequence joins TRBV19 and TRBJ2-7; 9 bases agree with TRBD2. CDR1 is LNHDA, CDR2 SQIVND, per germline (reference sequence). V lost 4 bases, J lost 2 bases, and 3 bases stayed unmatched. The CDR3 contains 14 residues.

A single count supports this clone. The chain employs TRBV5-6 and TRBJ2-2, with unresolved D. The CDR3 runs to 13 residues. From germline, CDR1 is SGHDT and CDR2 YYEEEE. Trimming shortened V by 0 bases and J by 6 bases, and 6 bases separated the two germline ends. The CDR3: CASSLVVSGELFF. The CDR3 nucleotides read TGTGCCAGCAGCTTGGTTGTATCCGGGGAGCTGTTTTTT.

The J gene is TRBJ1-1, the V gene TRBV19; perhaps TRBD1 as D (6 bases). The CDR3 length is 18 residues. Germline CDR1 LNHDA, CDR2 SQIVND (reference sequence). V lost 6 bases, J lost 0 bases, and 23 bases lay in between. The CDR3 reads CASRDGTSKQIMNTEAFF. In DNA, the CDR3 is TGTGCCAGTAGGGACGGGACAAGCAAACAAATAATGAACACTGAAGCTTTCTTT.

V gene TRBV6-1 combines with J gene TRBJ2-7, with 9 positions matching TRBD2. Germline loops: CDR1 MNHNS, CDR2 SASEGT. With V trimmed by 7 bases and J by 2 bases, 9 bases remained unmatched. The CDR3 is 15 residues long. DNA of the CDR3: TGTGCCAGCAACCCAAGCGGGGGGTCGGCCTACGAGCAGTACTTC. As protein: CASNPSGGSAYEQYF.

The rearrangement joins TRBV30 to TRBJ1-6, with D perhaps TRBD1 (6 bases). V was trimmed by 2 bases and J by 8 bases, leaving 7 bases between them. The CDR3 runs 12 residues. Germline CDR1 GTSNPN, CDR2 SVGIG (reference sequence). DNA of the CDR3: TGTGCCTGGAGTAGACAGGATTCACCCCTCCACTTT. Residues: CAWSRQDSPLHF.

The chain's CDR3 is CASSVSGGTAFF. CDR3 coding DNA: TGTGCCAGCAGCGTATCGGGGGGCACGGCTTTCTTT. The chain employs TRBV9 and TRBJ1-1; maybe TRBD1 (6 bases). The germline gives CDR1 SGDLS, CDR2 YYNGEE. With 1 base removed from V and 11 bases from J, the gap between germline ends came to 12 bases. The CDR3 spans 12 residues.

The V gene is TRBV29-1, the J gene TRBJ1-3; 7 bases map to TRBD1. Trimming at V came to 7 bases and at J to 4 bases, leaving 4 bases not matched to a gene. The CDR3 consists of 12 residues. The germline gives CDR1 SQVTM, CDR2 ANQGSEA. Here the CDR3 DNA reads TGCAGCGCTCGACAGGGAGGAAACACCATATATTTT. It is translated as CSARQGGNTIYF.

The genes are TRBV9 and TRBJ2-1; 7 bases agree with TRBD2. The V and J ends lost 3 bases and 2 bases, in that order; junction bases with no gene match: 5. The CDR3 length is 15 residues. The V gene's germline CDR1 is SGDLS and CDR2 YYNGEE. The CDR3 sequence: CASSGSSGAYNEQFF. In DNA form, the CDR3 reads TGTGCCAGCAGCGGCTCTAGCGGTGCCTACAATGAGCAGTTCTTC.

This clone appeared a few times. The rearrangement joins TRBV5-4 to TRBJ1-1; D remains unclear. V was trimmed by 4 bases and J by 2 bases, leaving 9 bases between them. Germline assignment: CDR1 SGHNT and CDR2 YYREEE (reference sequence). The CDR3 contains 13 residues. CDR3 in DNA: TGTGCCAGCAGCCGTGCGGATAACACTGAAGCTTTCTTT. Encoded protein: CASSRADNTEAFF.

The chain combines TRBV6-6 with TRBJ2-7; 8 nucleotides agree with TRBD2. CDR1 is MNHNY, CDR2 SVGAGI, per germline (reference sequence). J gave up 7 bases and V 2 bases, and 4 bases lay outside the gene matches. CDR3 length: 13 residues. DNA of the CDR3: TGTGCCAGCAGTTACGTCGTAGCGGGAGAGCAGTACTTC. Its protein is CASSYVVAGEQYF.

Here the CDR3 reads CASSETDQGFLKETQYF. DNA of the CDR3: TGTGCCAGCAGCGAAACTGACCAAGGGTTTCTGAAAGAGACCCAGTACTTC. The V gene is TRBV9, the J gene TRBJ2-5; D is unresolved. The germline V gene has CDR1 SGDLS and CDR2 YYNGEE. The ends were cut back, 3 bases at V and 3 bases at J, with 21 bases in the middle. The CDR3 totals 17 residues.

The chain links TRBV9 to TRBJ1-1; the D is unclear. This CDR3 is 15 amino acids long. Germline values: CDR1 SGDLS, CDR2 YYNGEE. V was cut by 2 bases and J by 0 bases, with 11 bases left in between. Written as DNA, the CDR3 is TGTGCCAGCAGCGTCAAAGGGTCATTGAACACTGAAGCTTTCTTT. Translation gives CASSVKGSLNTEAFF.

The V gene is TRBV15, the J gene TRBJ1-2, with 7 bases fitting TRBD1. This CDR3 has 15 residues. After removal of 2 bases from V and 4 bases from J, the junction contained 7 bases not matched to a gene. Germline loops: CDR1 LNHNV, CDR2 YYDKDF (reference sequence). The CDR3 protein is CATSRSGGAGYGYTF. The CDR3 bases are TGTGCCACCAGCAGATCAGGGGGGGCGGGCTATGGCTACACCTTC.

This chain uses TRBV19 with TRBJ1-2, with D hard to call. Germline CDR1 and CDR2: LNHDA and SQIVND (reference sequence). This CDR3 is built from 15 residues. Trimming shortened V by 1 base and J by 3 bases, and 12 bases separated the two germline ends. CDR3 DNA sequence: TGTGCCAGTAGTATAGCAGCCAGGCTCCACTATGGCTACACCTTC. As protein: CASSIAARLHYGYTF.

The chain recombines TRBV10-3 with TRBJ2-7; D is uncertain. Germline assignment: CDR1 ENHRY and CDR2 SYGVKD. There are 13 residues in the CDR3. V lost 3 bases and J 3 bases, leaving 9 bases between the germline ends. In DNA, the CDR3 is TGTGCCATCAGTGACCTTGACATCTACGAGCAGTACTTC. Amino acids: CAISDLDIYEQYF.